This T cell receptor (beta chain) was retrieved from a study of neurological immune-mediated disorders. With 10-nucleotide random UMIs included, cDNA was synthesized by 5'RACE. Every sequencing run produced over 180 million TCR-beta sequences, and the sequences from any one run covered 15-18 subjects. Via MiXCR, TCRdb re-called the 5' RACE reads, giving one row per CDR3 protein. The sample has 35,000 to 45,000 distinct CDR3 sequences; approximately 10% are singletons. The CDR3 loop spans 18 amino acids. Per the germline V gene, CDR1 is ENHRY and CDR2 is SYGVKD. V was clipped by 0 bases and J by 5 bases; unmatched bases: 5. Many counts were recorded for this clonotype. Antigen: not known. General study results and limits: Across subjects, no CDR3 amino acid sequence appeared in expanded clones of more than one subject, a finding that suggested private repertoires in all groups.

This chain connects TRBV10-3 to TRBJ2-3; 16 bases are a match to TRBD2. The receptor was derived from a woman in her 30s with HTLV-1-associated myelopathy (HAM/TSP). The sample comprised CD4+ T cells from blood. CDR3: CAISESSGTSGRGDTQYF. In DNA, the CDR3 is TGTGCCATCAGTGAGTCGTCTGGGACTAGCGGGAGGGGAGATACGCAGTATTTT.